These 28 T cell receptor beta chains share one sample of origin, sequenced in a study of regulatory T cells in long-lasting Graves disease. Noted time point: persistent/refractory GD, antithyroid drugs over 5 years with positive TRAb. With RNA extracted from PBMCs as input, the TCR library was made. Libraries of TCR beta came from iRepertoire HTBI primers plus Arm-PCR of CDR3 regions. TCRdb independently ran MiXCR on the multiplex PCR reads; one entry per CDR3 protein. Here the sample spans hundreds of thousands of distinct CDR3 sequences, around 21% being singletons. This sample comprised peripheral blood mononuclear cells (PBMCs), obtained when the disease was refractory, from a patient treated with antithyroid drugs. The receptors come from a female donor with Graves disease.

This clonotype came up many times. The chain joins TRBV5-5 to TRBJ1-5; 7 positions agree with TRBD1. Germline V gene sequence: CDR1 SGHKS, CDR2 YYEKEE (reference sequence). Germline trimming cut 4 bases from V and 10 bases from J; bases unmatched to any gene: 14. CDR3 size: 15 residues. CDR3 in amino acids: CASSPGTASISPQHF. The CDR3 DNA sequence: TGTGCCAGCAGCCCCGGGACAGCGTCAATCAGCCCCCAGCATTTT.

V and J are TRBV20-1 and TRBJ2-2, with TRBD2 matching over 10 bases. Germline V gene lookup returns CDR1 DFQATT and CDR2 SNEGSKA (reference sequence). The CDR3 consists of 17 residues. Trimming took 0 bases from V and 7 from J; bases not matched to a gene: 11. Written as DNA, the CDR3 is TGCAGTGCTAGAGAGCCAAAGAGCGGGAGGGCCCTCGGGGAGCTGTTTTTT. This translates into CSAREPKSGRALGELFF.

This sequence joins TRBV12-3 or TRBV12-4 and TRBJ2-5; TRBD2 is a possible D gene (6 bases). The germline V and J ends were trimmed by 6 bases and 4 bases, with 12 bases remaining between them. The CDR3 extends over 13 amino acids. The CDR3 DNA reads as TGTGCCAGCAGGCCGCGGGGTGTAGAGACCCAGTACTTC. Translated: CASRPRGVETQYF.

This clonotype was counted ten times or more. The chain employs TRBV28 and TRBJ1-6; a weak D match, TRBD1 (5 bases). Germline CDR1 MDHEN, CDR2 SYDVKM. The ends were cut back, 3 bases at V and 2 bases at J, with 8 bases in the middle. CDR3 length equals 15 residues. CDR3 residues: CASSLGQPYNSPLHF. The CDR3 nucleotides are TGTGCCAGCAGTTTGGGGCAGCCCTATAATTCACCCCTCCACTTT. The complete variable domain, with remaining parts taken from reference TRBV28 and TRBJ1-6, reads DVKVTQSSRYLVKRTGEKVFLECVQDMDHENMFWYRQDPGLGLRLIYFSYDVKMKEKGDIPEGYSVSREKKERFSLILESASTNQTSMYLCASSLGQPYNSPLHFGNGTRLTVT.

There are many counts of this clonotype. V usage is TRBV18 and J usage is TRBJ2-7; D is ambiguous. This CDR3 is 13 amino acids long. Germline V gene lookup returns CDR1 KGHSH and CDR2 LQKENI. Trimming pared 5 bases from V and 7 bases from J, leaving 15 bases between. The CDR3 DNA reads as TGTGCCAGCTCATTTCAGATCCAACCGGAGCAGTACTTC. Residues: CASSFQIQPEQYF.

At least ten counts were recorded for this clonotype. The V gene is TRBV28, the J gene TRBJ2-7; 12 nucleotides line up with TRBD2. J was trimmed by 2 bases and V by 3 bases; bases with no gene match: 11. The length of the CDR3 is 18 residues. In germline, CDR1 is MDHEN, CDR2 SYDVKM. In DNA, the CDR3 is TGTGCCAGCAGTTTCGGTAGACTAGCGGGAGTAGCACCCTACGAGCAGTACTTC. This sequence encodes CASSFGRLAGVAPYEQYF.

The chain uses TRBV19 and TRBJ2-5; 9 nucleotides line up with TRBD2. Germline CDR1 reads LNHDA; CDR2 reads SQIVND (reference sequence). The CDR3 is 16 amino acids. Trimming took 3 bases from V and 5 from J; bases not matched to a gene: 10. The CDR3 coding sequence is TGTGCCAGTAGTATGATAGCGGGAGACTCCCGGGAGACCCAGTACTTC. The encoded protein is CASSMIAGDSRETQYF.

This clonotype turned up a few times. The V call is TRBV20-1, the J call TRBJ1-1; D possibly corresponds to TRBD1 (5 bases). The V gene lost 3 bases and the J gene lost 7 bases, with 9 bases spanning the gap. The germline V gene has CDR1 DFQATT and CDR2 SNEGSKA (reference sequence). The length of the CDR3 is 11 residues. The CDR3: CSASRGGEAFF. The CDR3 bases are TGCAGTGCTAGTAGGGGAGGTGAAGCTTTCTTT.

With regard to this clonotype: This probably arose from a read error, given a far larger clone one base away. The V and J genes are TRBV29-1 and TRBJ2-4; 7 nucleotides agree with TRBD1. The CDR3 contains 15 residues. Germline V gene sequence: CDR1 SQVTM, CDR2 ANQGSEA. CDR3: CSVENPTGMFDEQLF. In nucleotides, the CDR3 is TGCAGCGTTGAGAATCCGACAGGGATGTTCGATGAGCAGCTCTTC.

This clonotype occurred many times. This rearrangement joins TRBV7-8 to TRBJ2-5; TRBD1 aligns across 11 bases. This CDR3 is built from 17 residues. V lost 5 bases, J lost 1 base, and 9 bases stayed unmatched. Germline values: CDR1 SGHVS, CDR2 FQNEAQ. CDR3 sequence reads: CASSLGQGVGGQETQYF. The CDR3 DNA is TGTGCCAGCAGCCTGGGACAGGGGGTCGGGGGCCAAGAGACCCAGTACTTC.

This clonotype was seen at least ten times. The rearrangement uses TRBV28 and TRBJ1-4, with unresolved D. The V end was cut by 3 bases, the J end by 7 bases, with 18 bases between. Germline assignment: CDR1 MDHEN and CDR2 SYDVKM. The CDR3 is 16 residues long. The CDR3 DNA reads TGTGCCAGCAGTTTTTCAGGTCCTAGGGTTGGTGAAAAACTGTTTTTT. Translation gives CASSFSGPRVGEKLFF.

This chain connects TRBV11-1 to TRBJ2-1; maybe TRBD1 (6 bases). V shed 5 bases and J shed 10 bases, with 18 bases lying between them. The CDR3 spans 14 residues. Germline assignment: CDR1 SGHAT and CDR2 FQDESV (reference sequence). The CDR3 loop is CASSPSSGADEQFF. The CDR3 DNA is TGTGCCAGCAGCCCCTCTTCAGGGGCGGACGAGCAGTTCTTC.

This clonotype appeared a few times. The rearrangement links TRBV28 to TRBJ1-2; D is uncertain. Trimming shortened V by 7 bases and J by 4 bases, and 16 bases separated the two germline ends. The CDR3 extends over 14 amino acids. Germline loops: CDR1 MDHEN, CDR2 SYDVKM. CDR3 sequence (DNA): TGTGCCAGCATCCTGCAAAGGGATGGCTATGGCTACACCTTC. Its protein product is CASILQRDGYGYTF.

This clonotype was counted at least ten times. CDR3 sequence (DNA): TGTGCCAGCGGATTTGGCCAGGGAAGGGGAGGGGAGACCCAGTACTTC. Translated, it gives CASGFGQGRGGETQYF. This chain connects TRBV2 to TRBJ2-5, with 7 bases matching TRBD2. The V gene end was trimmed by 8 bases and the J gene end by 5 bases; junction bases not matched to a gene: 17. This CDR3 is built from 16 residues. Germline CDR1 is SNHLY and CDR2 is FYNNEI.

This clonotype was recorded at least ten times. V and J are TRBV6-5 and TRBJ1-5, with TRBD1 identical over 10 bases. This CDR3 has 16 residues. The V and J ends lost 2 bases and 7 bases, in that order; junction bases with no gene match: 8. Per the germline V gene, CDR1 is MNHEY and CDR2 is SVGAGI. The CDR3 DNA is TGTGCCAGCAGTTACAGAGCGGACAGGGGGAAACAGCCCCAGCATTTT. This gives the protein CASSYRADRGKQPQHF.

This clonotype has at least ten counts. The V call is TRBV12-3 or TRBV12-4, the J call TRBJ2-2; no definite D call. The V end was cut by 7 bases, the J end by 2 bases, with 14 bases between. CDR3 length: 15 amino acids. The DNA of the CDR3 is TGTGCCAGCATATCACGGACGGTTAACACCGGGGAGCTGTTTTTT. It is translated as CASISRTVNTGELFF.

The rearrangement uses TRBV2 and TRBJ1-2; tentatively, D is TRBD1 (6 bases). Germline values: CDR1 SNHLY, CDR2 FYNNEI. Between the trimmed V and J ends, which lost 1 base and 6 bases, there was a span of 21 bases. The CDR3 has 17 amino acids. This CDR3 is CASSEVVRGGRENGYTF. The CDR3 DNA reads TGTGCCAGCAGTGAAGTAGTCAGGGGAGGCAGGGAGAATGGCTACACCTTC.

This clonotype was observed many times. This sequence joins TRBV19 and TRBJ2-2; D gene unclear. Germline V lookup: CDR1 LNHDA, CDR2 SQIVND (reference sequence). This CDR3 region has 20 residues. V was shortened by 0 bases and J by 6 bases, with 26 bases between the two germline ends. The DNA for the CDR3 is TGTGCCAGTAGTATAGATCCCTTAGGTCGGAACTTCCAGGCGGCCGGGGAGCTGTTTTTT. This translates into CASSIDPLGRNFQAAGELFF. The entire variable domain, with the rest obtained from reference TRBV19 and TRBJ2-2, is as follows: DGGITQSPKYLFRKEGQNVTLSCEQNLNHDAMYWYRQDPGQGLRLIYYSQIVNDFQKGDIAEGYSVSREKKESFPLTVTSAQKNPTAFYLCASSIDPLGRNFQAAGELFFGEGSRLTVL.

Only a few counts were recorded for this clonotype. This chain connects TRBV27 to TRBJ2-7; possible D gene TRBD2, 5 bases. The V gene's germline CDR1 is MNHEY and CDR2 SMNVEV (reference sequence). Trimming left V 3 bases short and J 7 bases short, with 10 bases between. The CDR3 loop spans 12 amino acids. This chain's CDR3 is CASSFGVGEQYF. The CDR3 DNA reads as TGTGCCAGCAGTTTCGGGGTCGGGGAGCAGTACTTC.

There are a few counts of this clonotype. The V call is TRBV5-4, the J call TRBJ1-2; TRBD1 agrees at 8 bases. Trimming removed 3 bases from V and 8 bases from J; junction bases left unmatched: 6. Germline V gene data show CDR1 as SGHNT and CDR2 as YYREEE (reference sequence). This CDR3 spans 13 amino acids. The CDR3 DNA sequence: TGTGCCAGCAGCTCAGGACAGGGAGAGGGCTACACCTTC. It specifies CASSSGQGEGYTF.

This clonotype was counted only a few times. This chain's CDR3 is CASNLDTGELFF. CDR3 nucleotide sequence: TGTGCCAGCAATCTGGACACCGGGGAGCTGTTTTTT. The V call is TRBV12-3 or TRBV12-4, the J call TRBJ2-2, with D unclear. Trimming removed 7 bases from V and 3 bases from J, with 6 bases in between. CDR3 length equals 12 residues.

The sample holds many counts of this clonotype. The CDR3, as DNA: TGTGCCTGGACCCAGACAGGGTGGAATGCTGAAGCTTTCTTT. Protein: CAWTQTGWNAEAFF. The rearrangement joins TRBV30 to TRBJ1-1; 7 positions agree with TRBD1. V dropped 4 bases and J dropped 6; count of bases not matched to a gene: 11. The CDR3 sequence is 14 residues long. Germline V gene data show CDR1 as GTSNPN and CDR2 as SVGIG (reference sequence). Drawing the rest from reference TRBV30 and TRBJ1-1, the complete variable domain is SQTIHQWPATLVQPVGSPLSLECTVEGTSNPNLYWYRQAAGRGLQLLFYSVGIGQISSEVPQNLSASRPQDRQFILSSKKLLLSDSGFYLCAWTQTGWNAEAFFGQGTRLTVV.

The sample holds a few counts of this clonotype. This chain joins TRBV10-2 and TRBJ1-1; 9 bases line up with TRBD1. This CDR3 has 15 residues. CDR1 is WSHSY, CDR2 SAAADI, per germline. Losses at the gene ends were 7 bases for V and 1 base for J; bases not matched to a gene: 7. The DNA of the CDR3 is TGCGCCAGCACCCTCACAGGGGGCTCGAACACTGAAGCTTTCTTT. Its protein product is CASTLTGGSNTEAFF.

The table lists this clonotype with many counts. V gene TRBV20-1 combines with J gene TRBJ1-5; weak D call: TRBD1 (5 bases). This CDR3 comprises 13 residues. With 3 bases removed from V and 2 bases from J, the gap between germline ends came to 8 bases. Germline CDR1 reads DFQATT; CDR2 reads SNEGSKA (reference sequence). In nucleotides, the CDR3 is TGCAGTGCTAGGGGGGGTCGCAATCAGCCCCAGCATTTT. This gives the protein CSARGGRNQPQHF.

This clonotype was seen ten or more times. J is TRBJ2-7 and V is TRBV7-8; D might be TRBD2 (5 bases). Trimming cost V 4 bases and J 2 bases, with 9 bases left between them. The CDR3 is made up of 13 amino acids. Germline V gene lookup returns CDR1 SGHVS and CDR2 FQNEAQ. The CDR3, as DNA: TGTGCCAGCAGCTCGAGCGGTCCCTACGAGCAGTACTTC. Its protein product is CASSSSGPYEQYF. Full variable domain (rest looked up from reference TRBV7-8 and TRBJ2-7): GAGVSQSPRYKVAKRGQDVALRCDPISGHVSLFWYQQALGQGPEFLTYFQNEAQLDKSGLPSDRFFAERPEGSVSTLKIQRTQQEDSAVYLCASSSSGPYEQYFGPGTRLTVT.

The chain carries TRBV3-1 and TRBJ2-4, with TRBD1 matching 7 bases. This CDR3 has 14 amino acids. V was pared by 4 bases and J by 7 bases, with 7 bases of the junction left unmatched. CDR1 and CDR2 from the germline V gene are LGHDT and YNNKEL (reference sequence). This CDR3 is CASSPGTARNIQYF. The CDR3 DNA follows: TGTGCCAGCAGCCCCGGGACAGCGAGGAACATTCAGTACTTC.

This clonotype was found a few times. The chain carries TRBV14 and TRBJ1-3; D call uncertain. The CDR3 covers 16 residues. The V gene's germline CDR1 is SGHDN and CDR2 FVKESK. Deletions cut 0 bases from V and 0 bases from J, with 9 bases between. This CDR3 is CASSQDQMGSGNTIYF. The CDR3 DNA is TGTGCCAGCAGCCAAGATCAGATGGGCTCTGGAAACACCATATATTTT.

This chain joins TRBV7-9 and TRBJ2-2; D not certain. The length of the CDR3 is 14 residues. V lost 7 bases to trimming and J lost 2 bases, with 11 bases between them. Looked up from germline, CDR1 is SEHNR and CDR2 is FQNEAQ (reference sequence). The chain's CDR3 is CASKPQTNTGELFF. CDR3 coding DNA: TGTGCCAGCAAGCCACAGACTAACACCGGGGAGCTGTTTTTT.